This T cell receptor beta chain appears in the sequencing data of a study of blood T cells in healthy people across ages. RNA extraction gave at least 6 micrograms of total RNA per sample. A sample-barcoded 5' primer and a J-beta primer mix were used in a second PCR of roughly 6 to 11 cycles. TCRdb itself ran the 5' RACE reads through MiXCR, one entry per CDR3 protein. The table lists about 900,000 distinct CDR3 sequences, roughly 60% of them singletons. This CDR3 contains 15 residues. From germline, CDR1 is LGHNA and CDR2 YNFKEQ. V lost 4 bases, J lost 2 bases, and 3 bases stayed unmatched. The chain is built from TRBV4-2 and TRBJ1-1; TRBD1 aligns across 11 bases. This sequence was found in a young man in good health. The sequenced sample was blood. The CDR3 sequence is CASSPGTGGNTEAFF. The CDR3 bases are TGTGCCAGCAGCCCCGGGACAGGGGGTAACACTGAAGCTTTCTTT.